Included here is one T cell receptor beta chain sequence, with context. Germline assignment: CDR1 SGHRS and CDR2 YFSETQ. The V gene end was trimmed by 0 bases and the J gene end by 4 bases; junction bases not matched to a gene: 3. The CDR3 loop spans 16 amino acids. This specimen belongs to a study of blood T cell repertoires in COVID-19. Across the whole study: There were acute and convalescent COVID-19 samples, and they came from the United States, Italy and Spain.

Original analysis: By means of reference gene primer amplification, nucleated cell counts were estimated. Only in-frame clones appear in the TCRdb table, and some are missing; sequencing was by immunoSEQ multiplex PCR. V, J and clone size derive from that table, while D and trimming were established from the DNA sequence. This sample has 110,000 or so clones, with roughly 85% found just once. What was sequenced was peripheral blood. J is TRBJ2-3 and V is TRBV5-1, with TRBD2 matching 12 bases. This TCR was sampled from a human donor in a cohort sampled during active COVID-19. CDR3: CASSLVASGGADTQYF. The CDR3 bases are TGCGCCAGCAGCTTGGTTGCTAGCGGGGGGGCAGATACGCAGTATTTT.